A single sample gave rise to the 9 T cell receptor beta chains below, sequenced in a study of CD8 T cells in ankylosing spondylitis. TCRdb re-called the 5' RACE reads with MiXCR, one entry per CDR3 protein. The sample lists 200,000 to 250,000 distinct CDR3 sequences, 10% occurring once. Material: blood, either unsorted or a sorted T cell fraction (not recorded which). The receptors originated from a male donor with ankylosing spondylitis or in good health (not recorded which).

This clonotype is judged medium-sized. The chain recombines TRBV12-3 or TRBV12-4 with TRBJ1-3, with D tentatively TRBD1 (5 bases). The CDR3 totals 15 residues. V shed 4 bases and J shed 0 bases, with 10 bases lying between them. CDR3 region: CASSSRTLSGNTIYF. The CDR3 bases are TGTGCCAGCAGTTCCCGGACACTCTCTGGAAACACCATATATTTT.

This clonotype was counted at least ten times. The chain links TRBV12-3 or TRBV12-4 to TRBJ2-7, with TRBD2 matching 8 bases. The V segment lost 3 bases and the J segment 2 bases; nucleotides outside the gene matches: 0. This CDR3 has 13 amino acids. CDR3 region: CASSFGGAYEQYF. The CDR3 coding sequence is TGTGCCAGCAGTTTCGGGGGGGCCTACGAGCAGTACTTC.

This clonotype was counted many times. The chain has TRBV12-3 or TRBV12-4 and TRBJ1-6, with TRBD1 as a possible D gene (5 bases). This CDR3 contains 15 residues. V dropped 4 bases and J dropped 8 bases, with 15 bases sitting between them. The CDR3 DNA follows: TGTGCCAGCAGTTCATCGGGGACGGCGGATTCACCCCTCCACTTT. It translates to CASSSSGTADSPLHF.

Only a few counts were recorded for this clonotype. The V and J genes are TRBV7-2 and TRBJ2-1, with TRBD1 matching over 7 bases. Losses at the gene ends were 1 base for V and 12 bases for J; bases not matched to a gene: 6. This CDR3 is built from 13 residues. From germline, CDR1 is SGHTA and CDR2 FQGNSA. CDR3 in amino acids: CASSLEKGARQFF. The CDR3 bases are TGTGCCAGCAGCTTAGAAAAGGGGGCAAGGCAGTTCTTC.

The table lists this clonotype with a few counts. V and J are TRBV28 and TRBJ2-6; D unresolved. CDR1 and CDR2 from the germline V gene are MDHEN and SYDVKM. The CDR3 is made up of 14 amino acids. V was cut by 8 bases and J by 0 bases, with 8 bases left in between. The CDR3 loop is CASLLSSGANVLTF. CDR3 bases: TGTGCCAGCCTACTGAGCTCTGGGGCCAACGTCCTGACTTTC. Based on the CDR3 plus reference TRBV28 and TRBJ2-6, the full variable domain is DVKVTQSSRYLVKRTGEKVFLECVQDMDHENMFWYRQDPGLGLRLIYFSYDVKMKEKGDIPEGYSVSREKKERFSLILESASTNQTSMYLCASLLSSGANVLTFGAGSRLTVL.

This clonotype was observed many times. The J gene is TRBJ2-7, the V gene TRBV5-1, with D perhaps matching TRBD1 (5 bases). V lost 0 bases and J 1 base, leaving 8 bases between the germline ends. The CDR3 extends over 14 amino acids. Germline CDR1 reads SGHRS; CDR2 reads YFSETQ. The CDR3 sequence is CASSLDRSSYEQYF. The CDR3 coding sequence is TGCGCCAGCAGCTTGGACAGGTCTTCCTACGAGCAGTACTTC.

The chain links TRBV15 to TRBJ2-3; 7 bases are a match to TRBD2. The V segment lost 4 bases and the J segment 4 bases; nucleotides outside the gene matches: 11. The CDR3 spans 16 residues. Germline V gene lookup returns CDR1 LNHNV and CDR2 YYDKDF (reference sequence). The CDR3 loop is CATSTGGSSGPDTQYF. In DNA form, the CDR3 reads TGTGCCACCAGCACCGGGGGGTCCTCAGGGCCAGATACGCAGTATTTT.

V usage is TRBV20-1 and J usage is TRBJ2-6, with TRBD1 identical over 8 bases. Looked up from germline, CDR1 is DFQATT and CDR2 is SNEGSKA (reference sequence). The CDR3 spans 15 residues. The chain's CDR3 is CRAGTGGSGANVLTF. CDR3 bases: TGCAGAGCCGGGACAGGAGGCTCTGGGGCCAACGTCCTGACTTTC.

This clonotype was counted many times. The CDR3 spells CASRITDSGNTIYF. CDR3 sequence (DNA): TGTGCCAGCCGGATTACCGACTCTGGAAACACCATATATTTT. V and J are TRBV11-2 and TRBJ1-3; no clear D gene. The CDR3 is 14 amino acids. Germline V gene lookup returns CDR1 SGHAT and CDR2 FQNNGV. V lost 8 bases to trimming and J lost 0 bases, with 11 bases between them.